The rows below give T cell receptor beta chains drawn from one sample of a study of cytomegalovirus exposure and HLA in healthy donors. Sequenced by immunoSEQ multiplex PCR; TCRdb stores in-frame clones only, minus some. The table records about 360,000 clones, 70% to 90% of them present only once. Sequencing was carried out using PBMCs. Receptor source: a woman between 18 and 29 years old in good health and CMV-seronegative. CDR3s include the opening cysteine and the closing phenylalanine or tryptophan. A D gene is named only where the DNA matches it firmly. Expanded clones are given a class, and other clones once, few, many or no size at all.

j_gene | abundance | d_gene | v_gene | CDR3nt | CDR3aa
TRBJ1-1 | - | - | TRBV21-1 | TGTGCCAGCAGCAATAAAAGGGAGGGAACGAACACTGAAGCTTTCTTT | CASSNKREGTNTEAFF
TRBJ1-2 | - | - | TRBV7-9 | TGTGCCAGCAGCCCGAGGGAAGGTAGTGGCTACACCTTC | CASSPREGSGYTF
TRBJ1-5 | - | - | TRBV7-9 | TGTGCCAGCAGCTTAGAGCCCCCAAGAGATCAGCCCCAGCATTTT | CASSLEPPRDQPQHF
TRBJ2-3 | - | - | TRBV5-1 | TGCGCCAGCAGCTTGTACGAAACAGGCACAGATACGCAGTATTTT | CASSLYETGTDTQYF
TRBJ2-7 | - | TRBD2 | TRBV7-9 | TGTGCCAGCAGCTTAGCCGTGACTAGCGGTTACGAGCAGTACTTC | CASSLAVTSGYEQYF
TRBJ1-1 | - | - | TRBV29-1 | TGCAGCGTTGAAACGGGACAGAACACTGAAGCTTTCTTT | CSVETGQNTEAFF
TRBJ1-1 | - | - | TRBV4-2 | TGTGCCAGCAGCCAAGAGGGGGGGGCTGAAGCTTTCTTT | CASSQEGGAEAFF
TRBJ2-4 | - | TRBD1 | TRBV2 | TGTGCCAGCAGAGGCACAGGGGGATCCAAAAACATTCAGTACTTC | CASRGTGGSKNIQYF
TRBJ1-2 | - | - | TRBV18 | TGTGCCAGCTCACCACGTACAGGGAATGGCTACACCTTC | CASSPRTGNGYTF
TRBJ1-4 | - | - | TRBV6-4 | TGTGCCAGCAGTGACTCGTCCGGGACTAATGAAAAACTGTTTTTT | CASSDSSGTNEKLFF
TRBJ2-7 | - | TRBD2 | TRBV11-2 | TGTGCCAGCAGCTTCTCCTCCGGTCTAGCGGGGATCTACGAGCAGTACTTC | CASSFSSGLAGIYEQYF
TRBJ2-5 | - | - | TRBV18 | TGTGCCAGCTCACCTAGGGGCCAGGAGACCCAGTACTTC | CASSPRGQETQYF
TRBJ1-2 | once | TRBD1 | TRBV27 | TGTGCCAGCAGCCCCACCCCACAGGGGGGGGGCTATGGCTACACCTTC | CASSPTPQGGGYGYTF
TRBJ1-2 | - | TRBD1 | TRBV10-1 | TGCGCCAGCAGTGCCCTAACTGACAGGGGTCTATATGGCTACACCTTC | CASSALTDRGLYGYTF
TRBJ1-5 | - | TRBD1 | TRBV2 | TGTGCCAGCAGCGATGGACAGGGACCTCAGCCCCAGCATTTT | CASSDGQGPQPQHF
TRBJ2-2 | few | TRBD1 | TRBV2 | TGTGCCAGCAGTCCGGGACAGAGAAACACCGGGGAGCTGTTTTTT | CASSPGQRNTGELFF
TRBJ1-2 | - | - | TRBV30 | TGTGCCTGGGGACAGCTCTATGGCTACACCTTC | CAWGQLYGYTF
TRBJ2-7 | - | TRBD1 | TRBV28 | TGTGCCAGCAGTTTTCAGACAGGGCCCTACGAGCAGTACTTC | CASSFQTGPYEQYF
TRBJ2-5 | - | - | TRBV6-1 | TGTGCCAGCAGTGTGACGGAGTACCAAGAGACCCAGTACTTC | CASSVTEYQETQYF
TRBJ1-2 | - | - | TRBV2 | TGTGCCAGCAGGGCCTGGGGCGGCCTCATCTATGGCTACACCTTC | CASRAWGGLIYGYTF
TRBJ1-1 | once | - | TRBV2 | TGTGCCAGCAGTGAAGCAGGGAGTGAAGCTTTCTTT | CASSEAGSEAFF
TRBJ1-1 | once | - | TRBV30 | TGTGCCTGGAGGAGAAGGGGCGCTGAAGCTTTCTTT | CAWRRRGAEAFF
TRBJ1-6 | - | - | TRBV28 | TGTGCCAGCAGTCGGGACACTAATTCACCCCTCCACTTT | CASSRDTNSPLHF
TRBJ1-2 | - | TRBD1 | TRBV19 | TGTGCCAGTAGCCCGACAGGGACAAGTCGTCGCCGTGGCTATGGCTACACCTTC | CASSPTGTSRRRGYGYTF
TRBJ1-5 | - | - | TRBV19 | TGTGCCAGTAGTATAATCGACGGGTACAATCAGCCCCAGCATTTT | CASSIIDGYNQPQHF
TRBJ2-3 | once | TRBD2 | TRBV28 | TGTGCCAGCCTACCGACTAGCGGGATCACAGATACGCAGTATTTT | CASLPTSGITDTQYF
TRBJ2-1 | once | TRBD2 | TRBV2 | TGTGCCAGCAGTCGTACTAGCGGGGGCTTTAACAATGAGCAGTTCTTC | CASSRTSGGFNNEQFF
TRBJ2-7 | - | TRBD2 | TRBV30 | TGTGCCTGGAGCTTCCGCGGACTAGCGGGAAATGACGAGCAGTACTTC | CAWSFRGLAGNDEQYF
TRBJ1-1 | - | TRBD1 | TRBV28 | TGTGCCAGCAGCCCCGGACAGGGGAGGGCTGAAGCTTTCTTT | CASSPGQGRAEAFF
TRBJ2-2 | - | TRBD2 | TRBV10-3 | TGTGCCATCAGTAAAGGGCAAGCGGGGCTTACGAACACCGGGGAGCTGTTTTTT | CAISKGQAGLTNTGELFF
TRBJ2-2 | - | - | TRBV27 | TGTGCCAGCAGTTCCCGCACTAGGAGGGGCACCGGGGAGCTGTTTTTT | CASSSRTRRGTGELFF
TRBJ1-4 | - | TRBD1 | TRBV5-1 | TGCGCCAGCAGCACAGGGGGGTCGGATGAAAAACTGTTTTTT | CASSTGGSDEKLFF
TRBJ2-1 | - | TRBD2 | TRBV27 | TGTGCCAGCAGTCACGTCGACGGCGGGGGGTACAATGAGCAGTTCTTC | CASSHVDGGGYNEQFF
TRBJ1-1 | - | TRBD1 | TRBV5-1 | TGCGCCAGCAGCTTCGGGGACAGGCACACTGAAGCTTTCTTT | CASSFGDRHTEAFF
TRBJ1-2 | - | TRBD1 | TRBV14 | TGTGCCAGCAGCCAGTTGGGACAGAACTATGGCTACACCTTC | CASSQLGQNYGYTF
TRBJ2-6 | - | - | TRBV5-1 | TGCGCCAGCAGCGTTGACTCCTCTGGGGCCAACGTCCTGACTTTC | CASSVDSSGANVLTF
TRBJ1-5 | - | TRBD1 | TRBV30 | TGTGCCTGGAAGGGAGGATGGACAGGAACGAATCAGCCCCAGCATTTT | CAWKGGWTGTNQPQHF
TRBJ1-1 | once | - | TRBV5-1 | TGCGCCAGCAGCCTTTCGACACACACTGAAGCTTTCTTT | CASSLSTHTEAFF
TRBJ2-3 | - | - | TRBV27 | TGTGCCAGCAGCCCTCTCACTGCTAGCACAGATACGCAGTATTTT | CASSPLTASTDTQYF
TRBJ2-5 | - | - | TRBV5-1 | TGCGCCAGCAGCCTTTGGCGGGACAGACAAGAGACCCAGTACTTC | CASSLWRDRQETQYF
TRBJ2-5 | - | - | TRBV6-6 | TGTGCCAGCAGTGGGGACACCCGGAGGGAGACCCAGTACTTC | CASSGDTRRETQYF
TRBJ1-5 | - | - | TRBV15 | TGTGCCACCAGACCTCGGACGGGGAGGGGTCAGCCCCAGCATTTT | CATRPRTGRGQPQHF
TRBJ1-1 | - | - | TRBV27 | TGTGCCAGCAGCCTAGGGGGGGACACTGAAGCTTTCTTT | CASSLGGDTEAFF
TRBJ2-3 | many | - | TRBV10-1 | TGCGCCAGCAGTGAGGCTAGGAGCGTCCCCCATACGCAGTATTTT | CASSEARSVPHTQYF
TRBJ2-7 | - | - | TRBV28 | TGTGCCAGCAGCCTTCACAGGGAACCTCGCTCCTACGAGCAGTACTTC | CASSLHREPRSYEQYF
TRBJ2-1 | - | TRBD2 | TRBV5-1 | TGCGCCAGCAGCTTGGCGGGAGGGACCTCCTACAATGAGCAGTTCTTC | CASSLAGGTSYNEQFF
TRBJ1-4 | - | - | TRBV28 | TGTGCCAGCAAACAGGGTGCTAATGAAAAACTGTTTTTT | CASKQGANEKLFF
TRBJ1-5 | - | TRBD1 | TRBV2 | TGTGCCAGCAGTTCCGACAGGGCCCGGGGTAGCAATCAGCCCCAGCATTTT | CASSSDRARGSNQPQHF
TRBJ2-3 | - | - | TRBV5-1 | TGCGCCAGCAGCTTGGGTCGCCAGATCCCTAGCACAGATACGCAGTATTTT | CASSLGRQIPSTDTQYF
TRBJ2-3 | - | - | TRBV4-1 | TGCGCCAGCAGCCAAGTTAGGGCGGGGGCGGCAGATACGCAGTATTTT | CASSQVRAGAADTQYF
TRBJ2-7 | - | - | TRBV10-3 | TGTGCCATCAGTGAGCCCGCCTACTACGAGCAGTACTTC | CAISEPAYYEQYF